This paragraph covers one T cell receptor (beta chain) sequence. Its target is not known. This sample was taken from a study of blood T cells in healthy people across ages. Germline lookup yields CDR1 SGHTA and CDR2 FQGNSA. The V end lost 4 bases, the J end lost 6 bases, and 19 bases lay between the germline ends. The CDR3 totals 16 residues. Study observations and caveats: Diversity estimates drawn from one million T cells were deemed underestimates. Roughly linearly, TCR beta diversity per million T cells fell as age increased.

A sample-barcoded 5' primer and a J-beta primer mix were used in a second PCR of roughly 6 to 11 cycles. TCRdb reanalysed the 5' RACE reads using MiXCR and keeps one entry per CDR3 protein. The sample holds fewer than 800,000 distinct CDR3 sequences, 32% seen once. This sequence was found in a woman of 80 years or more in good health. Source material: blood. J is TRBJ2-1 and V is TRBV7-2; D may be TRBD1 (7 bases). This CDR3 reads CASSYRPGGIGNEQFF. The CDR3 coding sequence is TGTGCCAGCAGCTACCGACCAGGGGGGATTGGCAATGAGCAGTTCTTC.